These 30 T cell receptor beta chains were all obtained from the same sample, sequenced in a study of T cell responses to AZD1222 COVID-19 vaccine. Some clones are missing from TCRdb's copy, which holds only in-frame ones; the method was immunoSEQ multiplex PCR. Found here are 120,000 to 150,000 clones, around 88% of them singletons; the top ten hold 2% to 2.5%. The source was peripheral blood, collected on day 0 of AZD1222 vaccination. The receptor set was obtained from an adult in good health.

This clone was detected only once. V and J are TRBV6-5 and TRBJ1-6; D perhaps matches TRBD1 (5 bases). V was clipped by 5 bases and J by 9 bases, with 17 bases between them. The germline V gene has CDR1 MNHEY and CDR2 SVGAGI. The CDR3 totals 15 residues. The CDR3 here is CASSLQRGGSSPLHF. The CDR3, as DNA: TGTGCCAGCAGTCTTCAGAGGGGAGGATCTTCACCCCTCCACTTT.

The J gene is TRBJ1-5, the V gene TRBV24-1; D unresolved. The ends were cut back, 5 bases at V and 4 bases at J, with 8 bases in the middle. CDR3 size: 13 residues. CDR1 is KGHDR and CDR2 is SFDVKD in the germline V gene. The DNA of the CDR3 is TGTGCCACCAGTGCCCCCGGAAATCAGCCCCAGCATTTT. Its translation is CATSAPGNQPQHF.

The V and J genes are TRBV2 and TRBJ2-1, with 11 positions matching TRBD2. Germline CDR1 SNHLY, CDR2 FYNNEI. With 7 bases clipped from V and 3 bases from J, the junction kept 5 bases outside the gene matches. This CDR3 is 15 amino acids long. CDR3 sequence (DNA): TGTGCCAGCACCGAAGGGACTAGCGGCTACAATGAGCAGTTCTTC. Translating it yields CASTEGTSGYNEQFF.

The sample holds a few counts of this clone. V usage is TRBV6-5 and J usage is TRBJ1-1; perhaps TRBD1 as D (5 bases). The length of the CDR3 is 15 residues. V was shortened by 2 bases and J by 4 bases, with 14 bases between the two germline ends. Germline V CDR1 and CDR2: MNHEY, SVGAGI. This chain's CDR3 is CASSYRGGESTEAFF. The CDR3 nucleotides read TGTGCCAGCAGTTACCGCGGAGGGGAGAGCACTGAAGCTTTCTTT.

V usage is TRBV5-1 and J usage is TRBJ2-1; D unclear. There are 15 residues in the CDR3. Trimming took 4 bases from V and 8 from J, leaving 19 bases between them. In germline, CDR1 is SGHRS, CDR2 YFSETQ. CDR3 in amino acids: CASSPDLSPADEQFF. CDR3 DNA sequence: TGCGCCAGCAGCCCCGACCTCAGTCCTGCAGATGAGCAGTTCTTC.

This chain joins TRBV10-3 and TRBJ1-2; D unclear. V lost 5 bases to trimming and J lost 2 bases, with 15 bases between them. The CDR3 consists of 15 residues. CDR1 ENHRY and CDR2 SYGVKD come from the germline V gene. This CDR3 reads CAISSALDKNYGYTF. In DNA form, the CDR3 reads TGTGCCATCAGTTCCGCACTTGACAAAAACTATGGCTACACCTTC.

The V and J genes are TRBV28 and TRBJ1-1; 7 bases map to TRBD1. The junction had 14 bases not matched to a gene; V was cut back by 3 bases and J by 1 base. Germline loops: CDR1 MDHEN, CDR2 SYDVKM. The CDR3 runs 18 residues. In DNA form, the CDR3 reads TGTGCCAGCAGTTTGAGAGGGGGCATTTTCCTCAAGAACACTGAAGCTTTCTTT. Translated, it gives CASSLRGGIFLKNTEAFF.

The chain uses TRBV27 and TRBJ1-1; perhaps TRBD1 as D (5 bases). The CDR3 covers 14 residues. Germline V gene sequence: CDR1 MNHEY, CDR2 SMNVEV (reference sequence). V dropped 2 bases and J dropped 4 bases, with 11 bases sitting between them. CDR3 region: CASSLNGHTTEAFF. CDR3 in DNA: TGTGCCAGCAGTTTAAACGGACACACCACTGAAGCTTTCTTT.

CDR3 region: CASSKGGRAYEQYF. Here the CDR3 DNA reads TGTGCCAGCAGTAAGGGGGGCAGGGCCTACGAGCAGTACTTC. The chain couples TRBV6-5 to TRBJ2-7, with D possibly being TRBD1 or TRBD2 (6 bases each). There are 14 residues in the CDR3. CDR1 is MNHEY and CDR2 is SVGAGI in the germline V gene. The V end was cut by 5 bases, the J end by 2 bases, with 13 bases between.

V gene TRBV29-1 combines with J gene TRBJ2-2; D gene ambiguous. Germline loops: CDR1 SQVTM, CDR2 ANQGSEA. V was shortened by 6 bases and J by 6 bases, with 14 bases between the two germline ends. The CDR3 consists of 13 residues. The CDR3 loop is CSVSDGRAGELFF. The CDR3 DNA reads TGCAGCGTCAGCGACGGTAGGGCCGGGGAGCTGTTTTTT.

CDR3 residues: CASRLTRENTEAFF. In DNA, the CDR3 is TGTGCCAGCAGACTGACACGAGAAAACACTGAAGCTTTCTTT. V is TRBV11-3 and J is TRBJ1-1, with D uncertain. Germline values: CDR1 SGHNT, CDR2 YENEEA. V lost 6 bases and J 2 bases, leaving 13 bases between the germline ends. This CDR3 is 14 amino acids long.

The CDR3 coding sequence is TGTGCCAGCTCACCTTTAACGACAGGGCCCACCTACGAGCAGTACTTC. Its translation: CASSPLTTGPTYEQYF. V and J are TRBV18 and TRBJ2-7, with 7 bases that match TRBD1. V gave up 3 bases and J gave up 2 bases; unmatched junction bases: 10. Per germline, CDR1 KGHSH and CDR2 LQKENI. The CDR3 has 16 amino acids.

The chain links TRBV5-4 to TRBJ2-2; the match to TRBD2 covers 13 bases. The CDR3 totals 16 residues. Germline V gene data show CDR1 as SGHNT and CDR2 as YYREEE (reference sequence). V shed 0 bases and J 6 bases; nucleotides not matched to a gene: 2. CDR3 loop: CASSLELAGGPGELFF. In DNA form, the CDR3 reads TGTGCCAGCAGCTTGGAACTAGCGGGAGGGCCCGGGGAGCTGTTTTTT.

This chain connects TRBV7-2 to TRBJ2-7; 9 bases fit TRBD1. After removal of 4 bases from V and 0 bases from J, the junction contained 4 bases not matched to a gene. Germline CDR1 is SGHTA and CDR2 is FQGNSA. This CDR3 has 15 residues. The CDR3 loop is CASSSQDRGSYEQYF. The DNA of the CDR3 is TGTGCCAGCAGCTCGCAGGACAGGGGCTCCTACGAGCAGTACTTC.

The table lists this clone with a count of one. The V and J genes are TRBV6-6 and TRBJ2-7, with D tentatively TRBD1 or TRBD2 (5 bases each). The germline V and J ends were trimmed by 5 bases and 5 bases, with 16 bases remaining between them. This CDR3 is 14 amino acids long. Germline-derived CDR1 and CDR2 are MNHNY and SVGAGI (reference sequence). The CDR3 is CASSTPQGANEQYF. CDR3 bases: TGTGCCAGCAGTACTCCTCAGGGAGCGAACGAGCAGTACTTC.

The chain is built from TRBV27 and TRBJ1-2; D gene unclear. From germline, CDR1 is MNHEY and CDR2 SMNVEV (reference sequence). Trimming took 6 bases from V and 2 from J, leaving 10 bases between them. The CDR3 is 13 residues long. CDR3: CASSPAGNYGYTF. For the CDR3, the DNA is TGTGCCAGCAGCCCCGCCGGGAACTATGGCTACACCTTC.

As DNA, the CDR3 is TGTGCCAGCAGTGAAGCTAGGAACTACAGGGGAAGAGAAGAGCAGTACTTC. Translated, it gives CASSEARNYRGREEQYF. The V gene is TRBV6-1, the J gene TRBJ2-7, with 7 bases fitting TRBD1. The CDR3 sequence is 17 residues long. J gave up 7 bases and V 0 bases, and 15 bases lay outside the gene matches. CDR1 and CDR2 (germline): MNHNS, SASEGT.

In its sample, this clone was seen a few times. An end of the junction does not agree with germline; a read error may underlie this. This rearrangement joins TRBV6-1 to TRBJ1-6, with 11 bases that match TRBD1. This CDR3 spans 14 amino acids. The germline V gene has CDR1 MNHNS and CDR2 SASEGT. The CDR3 sequence is CASSEGQGALALHF. DNA of the CDR3: TGTGCCAGCAGCGAAGGACAGGGGGCTTTGGCCCTCCACTTT.

The chain combines TRBV28 with TRBJ1-1; 9 bases line up with TRBD1. Trimming took 7 bases from V and 3 from J; bases not matched to a gene: 6. This CDR3 has 14 residues. In germline, CDR1 is MDHEN, CDR2 SYDVKM. The CDR3 region is CASKGTGTYTEAFF. Written as DNA, the CDR3 is TGTGCCAGCAAGGGGACAGGGACTTACACTGAAGCTTTCTTT.

The chain combines TRBV10-3 with TRBJ1-5, with D unresolved. The germline V and J ends were trimmed by 1 base and 2 bases, with 9 bases remaining between them. This CDR3 has 15 amino acids. Germline-derived CDR1 and CDR2 are ENHRY and SYGVKD. CDR3 in DNA: TGTGCCATCAGTGAGTTAGCTGCGGGCAATCAGCCCCAGCATTTT. Its protein is CAISELAAGNQPQHF.

J is TRBJ2-7 and V is TRBV27; D remains ambiguous. The CDR3 has 16 residues. Germline-derived CDR1 and CDR2 are MNHEY and SMNVEV (reference sequence). V was trimmed by 3 bases and J by 3 bases, leaving 18 bases between them. In DNA form, the CDR3 reads TGTGCCAGCAGTTTTCGCCCCAGCGATAAGGGCTACGAGCAGTACTTC. Protein: CASSFRPSDKGYEQYF.

V gene TRBV12-3 or TRBV12-4 combines with J gene TRBJ2-3; D gene uncertain. This CDR3 is 12 amino acids long. V was pared by 3 bases and J by 4 bases, with 5 bases between. CDR3 protein: CASSLFPDTQYF. For the CDR3, the DNA is TGTGCCAGCAGTTTGTTCCCAGATACGCAGTATTTT.

This clone was seen a single time. The V and J genes are TRBV21-1 and TRBJ2-2; TRBD2, the table's D call, lacks a check against the DNA. TRBV21-1 is an annotated pseudogene. The CDR3 runs 17 residues. CDR3 protein: CASSKVRLASNTGELFF. The DNA of the CDR3 is TGTGCCAGCAGCAAAGTAAGACTAGCGTCGAACACCGGGGAGCTGTTTTTT.

The chain's CDR3 is CSSRTDYGYTF. Here the CDR3 DNA reads TGCAGCTCGAGGACCGACTATGGCTACACCTTC. The rearrangement links TRBV29-1 to TRBJ1-2; D gene uncertain. The CDR3 runs to 11 residues. V was trimmed by 8 bases and J by 3 bases, leaving 10 bases between them. The germline gives CDR1 SQVTM, CDR2 ANQGSEA.

The genes are TRBV5-6 and TRBJ1-2; D gene uncertain. Germline CDR1 SGHDT, CDR2 YYEEEE. The CDR3 totals 11 residues. Between the trimmed V and J ends, which lost 0 bases and 7 bases, there was a span of 4 bases. The CDR3 DNA reads TGTGCCAGCAGCTTGGTTTCTGGCTACACCTTC. Its protein is CASSLVSGYTF.

The rearrangement uses TRBV28 and TRBJ1-1, with D unclear. CDR3 size: 14 residues. Trimming left V 4 bases short and J 5 bases short, with 14 bases between. Looked up from germline, CDR1 is MDHEN and CDR2 is SYDVKM. CDR3 in DNA: TGTGCCAGCAGTTCTTATGCCCTGGGGACTGAAGCTTTCTTT. Translation: CASSSYALGTEAFF.

The CDR3 coding sequence is TGTGCCAGCAGTTTTCTCGGCGTGGAGACCCAGTACTTC. It codes for CASSFLGVETQYF. The chain joins TRBV27 to TRBJ2-5; D call uncertain. The ends were cut back, 3 bases at V and 5 bases at J, with 10 bases in the middle. Germline V gives CDR1 MNHEY, CDR2 SMNVEV (reference sequence). This CDR3 is built from 13 residues.

The chain links TRBV7-2 to TRBJ2-7; perhaps TRBD1 as D (6 bases). The germline V gene encodes CDR1 SGHTA and CDR2 FQGNSA. Between the trimmed V and J ends, which lost 7 bases and 2 bases, there was a span of 12 bases. The CDR3 has 13 residues. In nucleotides, the CDR3 is TGTGCCAGCAATAACAGGGCGGCCTACGAGCAGTACTTC. Amino acids: CASNNRAAYEQYF.

The rearrangement links TRBV27 to TRBJ2-3, with 10 bases fitting TRBD2. The V and J ends lost 4 bases and 1 base, in that order; junction bases with no gene match: 17. Germline loops: CDR1 MNHEY, CDR2 SMNVEV (reference sequence). There are 20 residues in the CDR3. CDR3 bases: TGTGCCAGCAGTTCATGGACTAGCGGAAGAGGGTTCGGGCGCACAGATACGCAGTATTTT. This sequence encodes CASSSWTSGRGFGRTDTQYF.

V and J are TRBV9 and TRBJ1-3, with D hard to call. The CDR3 loop spans 16 amino acids. Germline CDR1 is SGDLS and CDR2 is YYNGEE. V dropped 4 bases and J dropped 0 bases, with 14 bases sitting between them. The CDR3 loop is CASSLSPLSSGNTIYF. CDR3 coding DNA: TGTGCCAGCAGCCTTAGTCCGTTGAGCTCTGGAAACACCATATATTTT.